A single sample gave rise to the 27 T cell receptor beta chains below, sequenced in a study of blood T cell repertoires in COVID-19. Clones were sequenced by immunoSEQ multiplex PCR, and TCRdb holds only the in-frame ones, with some missing. Of about 27,000 clones detected, approximately 80% appear once; the ten largest clones hold under 45%. Source material: peripheral blood. The receptors here all came from a woman aged 80 or older with acute or convalescent COVID-19.

The chain employs TRBV28 and TRBJ1-1; D not certain. This CDR3 spans 12 amino acids. V lost 10 bases to trimming and J lost 0 bases, with 9 bases between them. The germline CDR1 and CDR2 sequences are MDHEN and SYDVKM. CDR3 loop: CATQAVNTEAFF. CDR3 DNA: TGTGCCACCCAGGCCGTGAACACTGAAGCTTTCTTT. Looking up the rest from reference TRBV28 and TRBJ1-1 gives the full variable domain: DVKVTQSSRYLVKRTGEKVFLECVQDMDHENMFWYRQDPGLGLRLIYFSYDVKMKEKGDIPEGYSVSREKKERFSLILESASTNQTSMYLCATQAVNTEAFFGQGTRLTVV.

The chain joins TRBV5-1 to TRBJ2-3; 10 bases line up with TRBD1. CDR3 length: 16 amino acids. With 4 bases clipped from V and 6 bases from J, the junction kept 11 bases outside the gene matches. Per the germline V gene, CDR1 is SGHRS and CDR2 is YFSETQ. CDR3 protein: CASSRPGTGAADTQYF. In DNA, the CDR3 is TGCGCCAGCAGCAGACCCGGGACAGGGGCGGCGGATACGCAGTATTTT.

In DNA form, the CDR3 reads TGTGCCAGCAGTTTAAGGCTAGCGGGAGTCGATGAGCAGTTCTTC. This translates into CASSLRLAGVDEQFF. V usage is TRBV27 and J usage is TRBJ2-1, with 10 bases that match TRBD2. With 2 bases clipped from V and 8 bases from J, the junction kept 6 bases outside the gene matches. Germline assignment: CDR1 MNHEY and CDR2 SMNVEV (reference sequence). The length of the CDR3 is 15 residues.

J is TRBJ1-2 and V is TRBV19; D unresolved. V gave up 3 bases and J gave up 2 bases, with 10 bases separating them. CDR1 and CDR2 from the germline V gene are LNHDA and SQIVND (reference sequence). The CDR3 runs to 14 residues. CDR3 DNA: TGTGCCAGTAGTATGAGGGTTCCAAACTATGGCTACACCTTC. Translating gives CASSMRVPNYGYTF.

The chain is built from TRBV5-4 and TRBJ1-6; TRBD1 is a possible D gene (6 bases). The CDR3 extends over 14 amino acids. V shed 2 bases and J shed 5 bases, with 8 bases lying between them. Germline V gene sequence: CDR1 SGHNT, CDR2 YYREEE (reference sequence). In DNA form, the CDR3 reads TGTGCCAGCAGCTTCCGGACAGATAATTCACCCCTCCACTTT. Protein: CASSFRTDNSPLHF.

V and J are TRBV19 and TRBJ2-3; 7 bases are shared with TRBD2. There are 15 residues in the CDR3. V was clipped by 6 bases and J by 5 bases; unmatched bases: 11. Germline CDR1 reads LNHDA; CDR2 reads SQIVND (reference sequence). This CDR3 reads CASSGRASGGDTQYF. Here the CDR3 DNA reads TGTGCCAGTAGCGGCAGGGCTAGCGGAGGAGATACGCAGTATTTT.

The rearrangement links TRBV28 to TRBJ2-1, with TRBD2 matching over 13 bases. CDR1 and CDR2 (germline): MDHEN, SYDVKM. CDR3 size: 16 residues. V shed 4 bases, J shed 9 bases, and the junction held 9 bases outside the gene matches. CDR3 protein: CASSSLGLAGELEQFF. The DNA of the CDR3 is TGTGCCAGCAGTTCCCTAGGACTAGCGGGAGAGCTTGAGCAGTTCTTC. Using reference TRBV28 and TRBJ2-1 for the parts outside the CDR3, the full variable domain is DVKVTQSSRYLVKRTGEKVFLECVQDMDHENMFWYRQDPGLGLRLIYFSYDVKMKEKGDIPEGYSVSREKKERFSLILESASTNQTSMYLCASSSLGLAGELEQFFGPGTRLTVL.

V is TRBV18 and J is TRBJ1-5; D is unclear. This CDR3 comprises 13 residues. Per germline, CDR1 KGHSH and CDR2 LQKENI. The V end was cut by 6 bases, the J end by 7 bases, with 13 bases between. CDR3 coding DNA: TGTGCCAGCTCTCCGGGGAAGGACCAGCCCCAGCATTTT. Translated, it gives CASSPGKDQPQHF.

The chain is built from TRBV9 and TRBJ2-3; D is unclear. This CDR3 has 15 amino acids. CDR1 is SGDLS and CDR2 is YYNGEE in the germline V gene. Trimming removed 2 bases at V and 0 bases at J, with 10 bases between. The CDR3 loop is CASSVWWASTDTQYF. CDR3 DNA sequence: TGTGCCAGCAGCGTGTGGTGGGCGAGCACAGATACGCAGTATTTT.

The chain combines TRBV9 with TRBJ1-6; a possible D gene is TRBD1 (6 bases). V lost 4 bases to trimming and J lost 7 bases, with 12 bases between them. This CDR3 has 14 residues. The germline V gene has CDR1 SGDLS and CDR2 YYNGEE. The CDR3 DNA reads TGTGCCAGCAGCTCAGGACAGATCAATTCACCCCTCCACTTT. Residues: CASSSGQINSPLHF. Full variable domain (rest looked up from reference TRBV9 and TRBJ1-6): DSGVTQTPKHLITATGQRVTLRCSPRSGDLSVYWYQQSLDQGLQFLIQYYNGEERAKGNILERFSAQQFPDLHSELNLSSLELGDSALYFCASSSGQINSPLHFGNGTRLTVT.

This clone was detected a few times. This chain joins TRBV2 and TRBJ1-2, with TRBD1 matching 7 bases. Germline values: CDR1 SNHLY, CDR2 FYNNEI. J was trimmed by 0 bases and V by 5 bases; bases with no gene match: 6. This CDR3 has 15 residues. CDR3 amino acids: CASSLRDRANYGYTF. As DNA, the CDR3 is TGTGCCAGCAGTCTACGGGACAGAGCTAACTATGGCTACACCTTC.

The V gene is TRBV3-1 (or the pseudogene TRBV3-2), the J gene TRBJ2-5; tentatively, D is TRBD2 (6 bases). The CDR3 is 14 amino acids. In germline, CDR1 is LGHDT, CDR2 YNNKEL (reference sequence). V shed 5 bases and J shed 3 bases, with 13 bases lying between them. This CDR3 is CASSSTGEKETQYF. CDR3 DNA sequence: TGTGCCAGCAGCAGTACGGGGGAGAAAGAGACCCAGTACTTC.

This sequence joins TRBV27 and TRBJ1-5, with D possibly TRBD1 on 6 matching bases. The CDR3 sequence is 19 residues long. Germline values: CDR1 MNHEY, CDR2 SMNVEV (reference sequence). Deletions cut 2 bases from V and 5 bases from J, with 25 bases between. The CDR3 sequence: CASSLMLVCLVDRDQPQHF. The CDR3 DNA sequence: TGTGCCAGCAGTTTAATGTTGGTTTGTCTGGTGGACAGAGATCAGCCCCAGCATTTT.

V usage is TRBV5-5 and J usage is TRBJ1-5; D is unresolved. Trimming shortened V by 0 bases and J by 2 bases, and 9 bases separated the two germline ends. CDR1 is SGHKS, CDR2 YYEKEE, per germline (reference sequence). CDR3 size: 15 residues. The DNA for the CDR3 is TGTGCCAGCAGCTTGGACAGATCGGGCAATCAGCCCCAGCATTTT. Translated: CASSLDRSGNQPQHF.

The chain employs TRBV5-1 and TRBJ2-3, with D possibly being TRBD2 (7 bases). Germline V lookup: CDR1 SGHRS, CDR2 YFSETQ. The length of the CDR3 is 14 residues. V was trimmed by 4 bases and J by 6 bases, leaving 15 bases between them. CDR3 sequence reads: CASSQAGRGDTQYF. In DNA form, the CDR3 reads TGCGCCAGCAGCCAAGCGGGGAGGGGGGATACGCAGTATTTT.

V is TRBV19 and J is TRBJ1-6, with D perhaps matching TRBD1 (5 bases). In germline, CDR1 is LNHDA, CDR2 SQIVND (reference sequence). Trimming removed 5 bases from V and 7 bases from J, with 18 bases in between. The CDR3 is 16 residues long. CDR3 region: CASSRQSQATNSPLHF. CDR3 DNA: TGTGCCAGTAGTCGACAGTCTCAAGCGACGAATTCACCCCTCCACTTT.

The chain combines TRBV29-1 with TRBJ1-1; D possibly corresponds to TRBD1 (5 bases). CDR1 is SQVTM, CDR2 ANQGSEA, per germline. V lost 6 bases and J 5 bases, leaving 22 bases between the germline ends. The CDR3 runs to 15 residues. The CDR3 sequence is CSVLIRVGGWTEAFF. CDR3 DNA sequence: TGCAGCGTCCTAATAAGGGTGGGGGGATGGACTGAAGCTTTCTTT.

This chain's CDR3 is CASSLAGAQHTLGFNEQFF. The CDR3 DNA sequence: TGTGCCAGCAGCTTAGCAGGGGCACAACATACACTCGGATTTAATGAGCAGTTCTTC. The V call is TRBV7-8, the J call TRBJ2-1, with a weak D call TRBD1 (5 bases). The germline V and J ends were trimmed by 0 bases and 7 bases, with 25 bases remaining between them. Per germline, CDR1 SGHVS and CDR2 FQNEAQ. CDR3 length: 19 amino acids.

The chain couples TRBV9 to TRBJ2-6; D is unresolved. The CDR3 loop spans 14 amino acids. Germline V gives CDR1 SGDLS, CDR2 YYNGEE. The V end lost 4 bases, the J end lost 9 bases, and 14 bases lay between the germline ends. The CDR3 DNA sequence: TGTGCCAGCAGCCCAACCTCGAGTGGCAACGTCCTGACTTTC. This codes for CASSPTSSGNVLTF.

The genes are TRBV5-1 and TRBJ1-1; TRBD1 matches 7 bases. The CDR3 sequence is 14 residues long. Germline lookup yields CDR1 SGHRS and CDR2 YFSETQ. V lost 4 bases, J lost 4 bases, and 7 bases stayed unmatched. The CDR3: CASSTHRGLTEAFF. CDR3 DNA: TGCGCCAGCAGCACACACAGGGGCCTCACTGAAGCTTTCTTT.

J is TRBJ1-6 and V is TRBV12-3 or TRBV12-4; TRBD1 is a possible D gene (5 bases). The CDR3 is 13 residues long. The germline V and J ends were trimmed by 4 bases and 11 bases, with 12 bases remaining between them. The CDR3: CASSWQGPTPLHF. The CDR3 DNA is TGTGCCAGCAGTTGGCAGGGCCCCACACCCCTCCACTTT.

The chain recombines TRBV30 with TRBJ1-3; the D is unclear. The germline V gene has CDR1 GTSNPN and CDR2 SVGIG (reference sequence). This CDR3 has 12 residues. The V and J ends lost 1 base and 8 bases respectively, with 9 bases between them. The CDR3 is CAWSDSWDTIYF. DNA of the CDR3: TGTGCCTGGAGTGACAGTTGGGACACCATATATTTT.

V gene TRBV6-5 combines with J gene TRBJ2-3; maybe TRBD1 (6 bases). The V gene lost 1 base and the J gene lost 2 bases, with 10 bases spanning the gap. The CDR3 consists of 15 residues. Germline V gene data show CDR1 as MNHEY and CDR2 as SVGAGI. CDR3 DNA: TGTGCCAGCAGTTACTACCGGGACAACACAGATACGCAGTATTTT. Its translation is CASSYYRDNTDTQYF.

The CDR3 DNA reads as TGTGCCAGTTTGAAGCACAGGAACACTGAAGCTTTCTTT. It specifies CASLKHRNTEAFF. The chain recombines TRBV2 with TRBJ1-1; no definite D call. Per germline, CDR1 SNHLY and CDR2 FYNNEI. V was shortened by 9 bases and J by 1 base, with 12 bases between the two germline ends. This CDR3 is 13 amino acids long.

V usage is TRBV6-5 and J usage is TRBJ1-2, with TRBD1 matching 8 bases. Trimming cost V 7 bases and J 2 bases; bases outside gene matches: 9. There are 15 residues in the CDR3. Germline V gene sequence: CDR1 MNHEY, CDR2 SVGAGI. CDR3 loop: CASTSPGTGNYGYTF. The CDR3 DNA sequence: TGTGCCAGCACCTCACCCGGGACAGGAAACTATGGCTACACCTTC.

V and J are TRBV7-2 and TRBJ2-5; D is perhaps TRBD2 (6 bases). The CDR3 is 14 residues long. The V and J ends lost 5 bases and 4 bases respectively, with 14 bases between them. In germline, CDR1 is SGHTA, CDR2 FQGNSA. The CDR3 nucleotides read TGTGCCAGCAGCCTGGGGACTCCCCGAGAGACCCAGTACTTC. As protein: CASSLGTPRETQYF. The variable domain in full, completed from reference TRBV7-2 and TRBJ2-5, reads GAGVSQSPSNKVTEKGKDVELRCDPISGHTALYWYRQSLGQGLEFLIYFQGNSAPDKSGLPSDRFSAERTGGSVSTLTIQRTQQEDSAVYLCASSLGTPRETQYFGPGTRLLVL.

V gene TRBV12-1 combines with J gene TRBJ1-5. TRBV12-1 represents a pseudogene. This CDR3 region has 14 residues. The CDR3 protein is CASSCSWRLQPQHF. DNA for the CDR3: TGTGCCAGCAGCTGTAGTTGGAGACTGCAGCCCCAGCATTTT.